Listed here is a single TCR beta chain. This record comes from a study of technical replicates of blood from a handful of donors. Sequencing was performed with immunoSEQ multiplex PCR; in TCRdb, only in-frame clones are kept and a portion is missing. This sample has some 76,000 clones, with under 99% found just once. The TCR sequence derives from a human donor in good health. The specimen was T cells isolated from PBMCs.

The CDR3 DNA sequence: TGCGCCAGCACCGAACCGGGCGGGGATCAGCCCCAGCATTTT. Residues: CASTEPGGDQPQHF. The chain joins TRBV10-2 to TRBJ1-5, with no clear D. V lost 7 bases to trimming and J lost 5 bases, with 15 bases between them. The CDR3 loop spans 14 amino acids. CDR1 is WSHSY and CDR2 is SAAADI in the germline V gene.